Detailed here is one TCR beta chain. Here immunoSEQ multiplex PCR was the method, and the copy in TCRdb shows in-frame clones only, minus some. The data show roughly 200,000 clones, roughly 84% seen once. The age range of participants was about 18 to 90 years, with residence in about 25 US areas. People in the exposed group encountered a COVID-19 case within 2 weeks before entering the study. The CDR3 sequence is 15 residues long. From germline, CDR1 is SGDLS and CDR2 YYNGEE. V was shortened by 4 bases and J by 6 bases, with 19 bases between the two germline ends. This sample was taken from a study of blood T cell repertoires in COVID-19. Study background: Italy, Spain and the United States were the sources of the convalescent and acute COVID-19 samples.

The chain recombines TRBV9 with TRBJ1-1, with D possibly matching TRBD1 (5 bases). Sequenced input: PBMCs or T cells enriched from blood (not recorded which). This TCR came from a young woman who had been exposed to COVID-19. Here the CDR3 reads CASSSPPREVAEAFF. As DNA, the CDR3 is TGTGCCAGCAGCAGCCCTCCCAGGGAGGTCGCTGAAGCTTTCTTT. The entire variable domain, with the rest obtained from reference TRBV9 and TRBJ1-1, is as follows: DSGVTQTPKHLITATGQRVTLRCSPRSGDLSVYWYQQSLDQGLQFLIQYYNGEERAKGNILERFSAQQFPDLHSELNLSSLELGDSALYFCASSSPPREVAEAFFGQGTRLTVV.